Described below is a single TCR beta chain sequence and its context. TCRdb re-called the 5' RACE reads and catalogs CDR3 proteins one per entry, DNA excluded. Its table lists roughly 150,000 distinct CDR3 sequences. The entry originates in a study of monozygotic twins with inflammatory bowel disease. The germline gives CDR1 SQVTM, CDR2 ANQGSEA. The CDR3 contains 12 residues. The gene calls are TRBV29-1 and TRBJ2-7; TCRdb returns TRBD1, unconfirmable since there is no DNA. The clonotype originates from a human donor with ulcerative colitis or Crohn's disease, or a healthy co-twin of an affected twin (not recorded which). The sequenced sample consisted of blood. The CDR3 spells CSAGTASYEQYF.